The next 10 T cell receptor beta chains were all read from a single sample in a study of blood T cells in healthy people across ages. A second PCR of roughly 7 to 11 cycles used a sample-barcoded 5' primer and a J-beta primer mix. A single record per CDR3 protein comes from TCRdb applying MiXCR to the 5' RACE reads. The sample includes about 700,000 distinct CDR3 sequences, approximately 31% of them seen just once. The sample consisted of blood. The source of these receptors is an elderly woman in good health.

On this clonotype itself: This may arise from a read error, as a much more abundant clone is one base away. It is unclear where the CDR3 begins or ends on the DNA, so no DNA is shown, and the CDR3 is as TCRdb lists it. The chain is built from TRBV20-1 and TRBJ1-2; TRBD1, as called in the table, went unchecked against the DNA. Germline loops: CDR1 DFQATT, CDR2 SNEGSKA (reference sequence). The length of the CDR3 is 13 amino acids, counting both ends. CDR3 in amino acids: CSAQSQGNYGCTF.

This clonotype was recorded a few times. The V call is TRBV5-1, the J call TRBJ1-2, with 9 bases fitting TRBD1. Trimming at V came to 5 bases and at J to 6 bases, leaving 11 bases not matched to a gene. CDR1 and CDR2 from the germline V gene are SGHRS and YFSETQ. The CDR3 is 15 amino acids. The CDR3 spells CASSRPGQGTDGYTF. CDR3 coding DNA: TGCGCCAGCAGTCGGCCGGGACAGGGTACTGATGGCTACACCTTC.

This clonotype was observed many times. This CDR3 reads CASGRTLLNSPLHF. In DNA, the CDR3 is TGTGCCAGCGGGCGGACCCTCTTGAATTCACCCCTCCACTTT. The rearrangement joins TRBV28 to TRBJ1-6; unclear D gene. The V gene's germline CDR1 is MDHEN and CDR2 SYDVKM. V lost 8 bases, J lost 7 bases, and 15 bases lay in between. CDR3 length equals 14 residues.

This clonotype has more than one count but fewer than ten. Sequence at one end of the junction differs from germline and may be a read error. V usage is TRBV4-3 and J usage is TRBJ2-2; perhaps D is TRBD1 or TRBD2 (6 bases each). CDR1 is LGHNA and CDR2 is YSLEER in the germline V gene. This CDR3 has 15 residues. CDR3 nucleotides: TGCGCCGGCAGCCAAGAGGAGGGGGTGGCCGGGGAGCTGTTTTTT. Translated: CAGSQEEGVAGELFF.

This clonotype came up a few times. The chain is built from TRBV5-4 and TRBJ2-3; D is possibly TRBD2 (6 bases). CDR3 size: 14 residues. V was shortened by 4 bases and J by 6 bases, with 15 bases between the two germline ends. Germline V gene data show CDR1 as SGHNT and CDR2 as YYREEE (reference sequence). CDR3 DNA: TGTGCCAGCAGCCTAGGGACTGGAAAGGATACGCAGTATTTT. Translated: CASSLGTGKDTQYF.

This clonotype showed up many times. This chain joins TRBV6-5 and TRBJ2-1; D may correspond to TRBD1 or TRBD2 (5 bases each). This CDR3 region has 16 residues. V lost 10 bases and J lost 5, with 24 bases in between. CDR1 MNHEY and CDR2 SVGAGI come from the germline V gene. CDR3 bases: TGTGCCACACATAGGGGAGCGACCCCCTCAGACAATGAGCAGTTCTTC. This codes for CATHRGATPSDNEQFF.

This clonotype was counted ten times or more. The chain has TRBV30 and TRBJ2-7, with TRBD1 identical over 11 bases. The CDR3 sequence is 10 residues long. The trim removed 5 bases at V and 10 bases at J, leaving 1 base unmatched. CDR1 GTSNPN and CDR2 SVGIG come from the germline V gene (reference sequence). The CDR3 loop is CAWGTGGQYF. In DNA, the CDR3 is TGTGCCTGGGGGACAGGGGGTCAGTACTTC.

The rearrangement joins TRBV20-1 to TRBJ2-7, with 8 positions matching TRBD2. Germline V gives CDR1 DFQATT, CDR2 SNEGSKA (reference sequence). The CDR3 contains 13 residues. The trim removed 6 bases at V and 6 bases at J, leaving 10 bases unmatched. The CDR3 sequence: CSAVSGETLEQYF. CDR3 coding DNA: TGCAGTGCGGTTAGCGGGGAGACCCTCGAGCAGTACTTC.

This clonotype occurred many times. V usage is TRBV4-2 and J usage is TRBJ2-3; D call uncertain. Trimming pared 1 base from V and 0 bases from J, leaving 11 bases between. The CDR3 totals 16 residues. Germline CDR1 is LGHNA and CDR2 is YNFKEQ. The CDR3 reads CASSQVGSPSTDTQYF. The CDR3 nucleotides are TGTGCCAGCAGCCAAGTGGGCTCACCTAGCACAGATACGCAGTATTTT.

A few counts support this clonotype. DNA for the CDR3: TGTGCCAGCAGCTTACTGATGGGGCCCCAGCATTTT. Translating it yields CASSLLMGPQHF. This chain uses TRBV7-6 with TRBJ1-5; D is ambiguous. Per germline, CDR1 SGHVS and CDR2 FNYEAQ. The length of the CDR3 is 12 residues. V shed 2 bases and J shed 9 bases, with 8 bases lying between them.